This TCR beta chain was sequenced during a study of metastatic and nonmetastatic thyroid tumors. The germline V and J ends were trimmed by 0 bases and 0 bases, with 12 bases remaining between them. The CDR3 is made up of 16 amino acids. Germline CDR1 and CDR2: SGHKS and YYEKEE (reference sequence). This clone was seen at least ten times. TCRdb redid the clone calls on the PCR reads using MiXCR. The repertoire consists of around 50,000 clones, with roughly 30% occurring once and the leading ten covering 15% to 20%. Nobody among the patients had been given any treatment before thyroid surgery. The chain employs TRBV5-5 and TRBJ1-1; D gene uncertain. This TCR derives from a female donor with papillary thyroid cancer or a benign thyroid nodule (not recorded which). Some clones in this sample may be carry-over from other donors' samples. The sample consisted of blood. In DNA, the CDR3 is TGTGCCAGCAGCTTGGATATGCGAAACATGAACACTGAAGCTTTCTTT. Translation gives CASSLDMRNMNTEAFF.